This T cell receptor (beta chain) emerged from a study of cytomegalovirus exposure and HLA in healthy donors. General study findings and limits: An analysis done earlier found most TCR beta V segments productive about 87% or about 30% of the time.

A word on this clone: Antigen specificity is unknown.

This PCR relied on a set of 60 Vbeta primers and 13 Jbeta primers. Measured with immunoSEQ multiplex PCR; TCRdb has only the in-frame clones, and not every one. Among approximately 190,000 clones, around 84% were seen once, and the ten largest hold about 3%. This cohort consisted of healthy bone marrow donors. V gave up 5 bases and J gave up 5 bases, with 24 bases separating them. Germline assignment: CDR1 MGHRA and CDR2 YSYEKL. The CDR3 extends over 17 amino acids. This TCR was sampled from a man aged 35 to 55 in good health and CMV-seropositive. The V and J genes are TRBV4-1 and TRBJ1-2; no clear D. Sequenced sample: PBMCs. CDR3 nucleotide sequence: TGCGCCAGCAGCTTAAGTGGGCAGCCTCAGACCCTATATGGCTACACCTTC. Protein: CASSLSGQPQTLYGYTF.